This T cell receptor beta chain was identified during a study of Ad26.COV2.S vaccination and SARS-CoV-2 variants. Whole-study context: The vaccine Ad26.COV2.S was put into the muscle once, or twice with 56 days between. Whole-study findings and limits: Participants given vaccine showed non-spike TCR breadth similar to that of placebo recipients.

Remarks on this clone: Its antigen is as yet unknown.

Germline V lookup: CDR1 LGHNA, CDR2 YSLEER. CDR3 length equals 15 residues. Germline trimming cut 5 bases from V and 5 bases from J; bases unmatched to any gene: 10. Profiled with immunoSEQ multiplex PCR; TCRdb holds only in-frame clones, not every one. The sample has approximately 410,000 clones; roughly 90% are singletons. Regarding treatment: around 19 received Ad26.COV2.S at low or high dose, single or two shots; roughly 5 received placebo; per-sample allocation not given. On day 63 after the first injection, vaccine and placebo recipients gave samples. The material was peripheral blood, obtained in a trial of Ad26.COV2.S vaccine versus placebo. The chain recombines TRBV4-3 with TRBJ2-5, with 8 bases that match TRBD2. The sequence was collected from a person aged 18-65 years who received the Ad26.COV2.S COVID-19 vaccine or a placebo. CDR3 residues: CASSIRTQRGETQYF. CDR3 DNA sequence: TGCGCCAGCAGCATCCGGACTCAGCGGGGGGAGACCCAGTACTTC.